Shown below are 5 T cell receptor beta chains from a single sample sequenced in a study of OX40 agonist ivuxolimab in advanced cancers. Sequenced by immunoSEQ multiplex PCR; TCRdb stores in-frame clones only, minus some. The sample holds 65,000 to 95,000 clones, 83% seen once. Here the sequenced sample was CD4+ or CD8+ T cells sorted from blood, taken in a trial of the OX40 agonist ivuxolimab. These TCRs come from an adult with an advanced solid tumor such as melanoma, head and neck, liver or kidney cancer.

J is TRBJ2-5 and V is TRBV14, with D possibly TRBD1 on 6 matching bases. With 5 bases removed from V and 4 bases from J, the gap between germline ends came to 20 bases. CDR3 length equals 16 residues. Per germline, CDR1 SGHDN and CDR2 FVKESK. CDR3 coding DNA: TGTGCCAGCAGCGAAAGCCGGACAGTAGGATCAGAGACCCAGTACTTC. As protein: CASSESRTVGSETQYF.

The CDR3 coding sequence is TGTGCCAGCAGCTTAGGACAGGGGAACAATGAGCAGTTCTTC. Its translation: CASSLGQGNNEQFF. V usage is TRBV7-3 and J usage is TRBJ2-1; 9 bases match TRBD1. The V and J ends lost 2 bases and 5 bases, in that order; junction bases with no gene match: 1. Germline-derived CDR1 and CDR2 are SGHTA and FQGTGA. The CDR3 is 14 amino acids.

This rearrangement joins TRBV5-1 to TRBJ1-1; 7 positions agree with TRBD1. The V and J ends lost 6 bases and 3 bases, in that order; junction bases with no gene match: 8. Germline V gene data show CDR1 as SGHRS and CDR2 as YFSETQ. The CDR3 length is 14 residues. CDR3 bases: TGCGCCAGCACCGTACAGGGGTCGGACACTGAAGCTTTCTTT. This translates into CASTVQGSDTEAFF.

This chain connects TRBV28 to TRBJ1-6; 8 bases are a match to TRBD1. Germline V gene sequence: CDR1 MDHEN, CDR2 SYDVKM. The V segment lost 5 bases and the J segment 7 bases; nucleotides outside the gene matches: 7. This CDR3 comprises 15 residues. CDR3 loop: CASSKLDRGNSPLHF. The CDR3 DNA is TGTGCCAGCAGTAAGCTAGACAGGGGCAATTCACCCCTCCACTTT. Full variable domain (missing parts from reference TRBV28 and TRBJ1-6): DVKVTQSSRYLVKRTGEKVFLECVQDMDHENMFWYRQDPGLGLRLIYFSYDVKMKEKGDIPEGYSVSREKKERFSLILESASTNQTSMYLCASSKLDRGNSPLHFGNGTRLTVT.

This chain connects TRBV6-5 to TRBJ1-2; D gene ambiguous. This CDR3 spans 13 amino acids. CDR1 is MNHEY and CDR2 is SVGAGI in the germline V gene. Trimming removed 4 bases from V and 6 bases from J, with 12 bases in between. CDR3 sequence: CASSFRQRDGYTF. The CDR3 DNA reads as TGTGCCAGCAGTTTTCGGCAAAGGGATGGCTACACCTTC.